This TCR beta chain appears in the sequencing data of a study of cytomegalovirus exposure and HLA in healthy donors. The CDR3 has 18 amino acids. V was pared by 1 base and J by 0 bases, with 5 bases of the junction left unmatched. CDR1 GTSNPN and CDR2 SVGIG come from the germline V gene (reference sequence). Primers: 60 Vbeta forward and 13 Jbeta reverse. This table comes from immunoSEQ multiplex PCR, and its TCRdb copy is limited to in-frame clones, with some not included. The sample shows around 200,000 clones, around 89% of them seen only once. The source material was PBMCs. This receptor was taken from a woman between 18 and 29 years old in good health and CMV-seronegative. The rearrangement joins TRBV30 to TRBJ2-4, with TRBD2 matching 14 bases. CDR3 nucleotide sequence: TGTGCCTGGAGTGCCCTGGGACTAGCGGGAGTAGCCAAAAACATTCAGTACTTC. It encodes CAWSALGLAGVAKNIQYF.